The 21 T cell receptor beta chains presented below share a single source sample, sequenced in a study of shared clonotypes between healthy human individuals. Repertoires were generated with immunoSEQ multiplex PCR, while TCRdb's copy carries only in-frame clones and drops some. Counted here are about 2,500,000 clones, approximately 92% occurring once; the ten biggest clones make up 0.11% to 0.15%. The source material was naive CD4+ T cells sorted from blood. Specified subset: CD45RA+ positively selected. The receptors derive from a man aged 18 to 30 in good health.

This clone has a single count. The CDR3 nucleotides are TGTGCCAGCAGCGTAGGGGTGGGGAACAGCAATCAGCCCCAGCATTTT. This translates into CASSVGVGNSNQPQHF. The chain combines TRBV9 with TRBJ1-5; D uncertain. The CDR3 covers 16 residues. Per germline, CDR1 SGDLS and CDR2 YYNGEE. The germline V and J ends were trimmed by 0 bases and 1 base, with 11 bases remaining between them. Using reference TRBV9 and TRBJ1-5 for the parts outside the CDR3, the full variable domain is DSGVTQTPKHLITATGQRVTLRCSPRSGDLSVYWYQQSLDQGLQFLIQYYNGEERAKGNILERFSAQQFPDLHSELNLSSLELGDSALYFCASSVGVGNSNQPQHFGDGTRLSIL.

The chain links TRBV19 to TRBJ2-7; D not resolved. Germline V lookup: CDR1 LNHDA, CDR2 SQIVND (reference sequence). Between the trimmed V and J ends, which lost 6 bases and 3 bases, there was a span of 12 bases. The CDR3 has 13 amino acids. The CDR3 region has the DNA TGTGCCAGTAGGCAATCGGGCCGCTACGAGCAGTACTTC. Translating gives CASRQSGRYEQYF.

This rearrangement joins TRBV7-9 to TRBJ1-2; 10 nucleotides align to TRBD1. V shed 5 bases, J shed 8 bases, and the junction held 11 bases outside the gene matches. The CDR3 runs 15 residues. CDR1 SEHNR and CDR2 FQNEAQ come from the germline V gene (reference sequence). The CDR3, as DNA: TGTGCCAGCAGCCCACGGACAGGGGGAAGTAGCGGCTACACCTTC. Translating gives CASSPRTGGSSGYTF. Full variable domain (missing parts from reference TRBV7-9 and TRBJ1-2): DTGVSQNPRHKITKRGQNVTFRCDPISEHNRLYWYRQTLGQGPEFLTYFQNEAQLEKSRLLSDRFSAERPKGSFSTLEIQRTEQGDSAMYLCASSPRTGGSSGYTFGSGTRLTVV.

The chain combines TRBV10-2 with TRBJ1-6; 8 bases align to TRBD1. Germline CDR1 is WSHSY and CDR2 is SAAADI. This CDR3 contains 13 residues. Trimming took 8 bases from V and 7 from J; bases not matched to a gene: 4. This CDR3 is CASGTGGNSPLHF. In nucleotides, the CDR3 is TGCGCCAGCGGAACAGGGGGGAATTCACCCCTCCACTTT.

The V gene is TRBV28, the J gene TRBJ2-3, with D hard to call. V lost 5 bases and J 5 bases, leaving 8 bases between the germline ends. Per germline, CDR1 MDHEN and CDR2 SYDVKM. This CDR3 is 12 amino acids long. The CDR3 is CASSIMLDTQYF. The CDR3, as DNA: TGTGCCAGCAGTATTATGCTAGATACGCAGTATTTT.

This clone was observed a single time. This sample includes further DNA sequences coding for the same CDR3. V and J are TRBV6-5 and TRBJ2-7; TRBD1 matches 8 bases. Losses at the gene ends were 3 bases for V and 4 bases for J; bases not matched to a gene: 8. The germline V gene has CDR1 MNHEY and CDR2 SVGAGI. The CDR3 spans 15 residues. CDR3 region: CASSYSGTGGYEQYF. The CDR3 DNA is TGTGCCAGCAGTTATTCCGGGACAGGAGGTTACGAGCAGTACTTC.

The V and J genes are TRBV2 and TRBJ2-2; 8 nucleotides agree with TRBD1. In germline, CDR1 is SNHLY, CDR2 FYNNEI. Trimming at V came to 3 bases and at J to 4 bases, leaving 4 bases not matched to a gene. The CDR3 sequence is 15 residues long. This chain's CDR3 is CASSETGASTGELFF. For the CDR3, the DNA is TGTGCCAGCAGTGAGACAGGGGCGAGCACCGGGGAGCTGTTTTTT.

The chain couples TRBV5-1 to TRBJ2-7, with D perhaps TRBD1 (6 bases). V was trimmed by 3 bases and J by 1 base, leaving 11 bases between them. CDR3 length: 14 amino acids. Germline V gene data show CDR1 as SGHRS and CDR2 as YFSETQ. Here the CDR3 DNA reads TGCGCCAGCAGCTCCGTGACAGGTTCCTACGAGCAGTACTTC. Its translation is CASSSVTGSYEQYF.

The V call is TRBV6-1, the J call TRBJ2-5; D call uncertain. Germline values: CDR1 MNHNS, CDR2 SASEGT. CDR3 size: 13 residues. V shed 11 bases and J shed 2 bases, with 15 bases lying between them. CDR3 amino acids: CAVAPGPQETQYF. CDR3 sequence (DNA): TGTGCCGTTGCACCGGGTCCGCAAGAGACCCAGTACTTC.

This chain uses TRBV11-2 with TRBJ1-1; D is ambiguous. Germline CDR1 reads SGHAT; CDR2 reads FQNNGV. The CDR3 extends over 15 amino acids. The V end was cut by 3 bases, the J end by 10 bases, with 21 bases between. This CDR3 reads CASSFIQAREVRAFF. The CDR3, as DNA: TGTGCCAGCAGCTTTATCCAAGCTAGGGAGGTGAGAGCTTTCTTT.

This sequence joins TRBV12-5 and TRBJ2-1; 10 bases align to TRBD2. Germline assignment: CDR1 LGHNT and CDR2 FRNRAP. This CDR3 is 19 amino acids long. Germline trimming cut 0 bases from V and 2 bases from J; bases unmatched to any gene: 10. CDR3 residues: CASGLVVSGLALTYNEQFF. CDR3 coding DNA: TGTGCTAGTGGTTTGGTTGTATCGGGACTAGCGCTCACCTACAATGAGCAGTTCTTC.

This chain links TRBV9 with TRBJ2-5; 11 bases agree with TRBD2. The trim removed 0 bases at V and 1 base at J, leaving 11 bases unmatched. The CDR3 is 19 residues long. The germline CDR1 and CDR2 sequences are SGDLS and YYNGEE. This CDR3 reads CASSVGLAGGIKSQETQYF. CDR3 DNA sequence: TGTGCCAGCAGCGTAGGGCTAGCGGGAGGTATTAAGAGCCAAGAGACCCAGTACTTC. Looking up the rest from reference TRBV9 and TRBJ2-5 gives the full variable domain: DSGVTQTPKHLITATGQRVTLRCSPRSGDLSVYWYQQSLDQGLQFLIQYYNGEERAKGNILERFSAQQFPDLHSELNLSSLELGDSALYFCASSVGLAGGIKSQETQYFGPGTRLLVL.

The chain recombines TRBV6-1 with TRBJ2-1; D possibly corresponds to TRBD1 (6 bases). CDR1 is MNHNS and CDR2 is SASEGT in the germline V gene. The V end lost 6 bases, the J end lost 6 bases, and 15 bases lay between the germline ends. The length of the CDR3 is 14 residues. The CDR3 here is CASRRDTATNEQFF. The CDR3 nucleotides read TGTGCCAGCAGACGGGACACCGCAACCAATGAGCAGTTCTTC.

The chain recombines TRBV19 with TRBJ2-7; a weak D match, TRBD2 (6 bases). The germline V and J ends were trimmed by 3 bases and 4 bases, with 10 bases remaining between them. Germline V lookup: CDR1 LNHDA, CDR2 SQIVND (reference sequence). This CDR3 comprises 13 residues. The DNA of the CDR3 is TGTGCCAGTAGTATGAATGGAGGGTACGAGCAGTACTTC. Protein sequence: CASSMNGGYEQYF.

V is TRBV7-9 and J is TRBJ2-3, with TRBD2 identical over 10 bases. CDR3 size: 16 residues. V was clipped by 5 bases and J by 2 bases; unmatched bases: 7. CDR1 is SEHNR, CDR2 FQNEAQ, per germline (reference sequence). The CDR3: CASSANLAGVTDTQYF. The CDR3, as DNA: TGTGCCAGCAGCGCGAATCTAGCGGGGGTCACAGATACGCAGTATTTT.

This clone was detected only once. J is TRBJ2-2 and V is TRBV12-2; the table gives TRBD2 as D, unverified against the DNA. TRBV12-2 is labeled a pseudogene. The CDR3 is 16 residues long. The CDR3 DNA reads TGTGCAAGTCGCCTGCGGGGGGCGTGTAGGTCCGGGGAGCTGTTTTTT. It specifies CASRLRGACRSGELFF.

The chain combines TRBV29-1 with TRBJ2-3; 8 bases fit TRBD2. Germline values: CDR1 SQVTM, CDR2 ANQGSEA. J gave up 2 bases and V 7 bases, and 8 bases lay outside the gene matches. The CDR3 is 14 amino acids. The CDR3 is CSASSGGLTDTQYF. CDR3 bases: TGCAGCGCCTCAAGCGGGGGCCTCACAGATACGCAGTATTTT.

The chain carries TRBV19 and TRBJ2-7; either TRBD1 or TRBD2 may supply D (5 bases each). Trimming took 5 bases from V and 0 from J, leaving 14 bases between them. CDR1 is LNHDA, CDR2 SQIVND, per germline (reference sequence). The CDR3 loop spans 15 amino acids. CDR3 region: CASSVRDGSSYEQYF. CDR3 nucleotide sequence: TGTGCCAGTAGTGTCCGGGACGGAAGCTCCTACGAGCAGTACTTC.

The rearrangement links TRBV2 to TRBJ1-1; 12 positions agree with TRBD1. There are 16 residues in the CDR3. Trimming took 7 bases from V and 0 from J; bases not matched to a gene: 6. Germline V CDR1 and CDR2: SNHLY, FYNNEI. The CDR3 spells CASTGTGGLMNTEAFF. The CDR3 nucleotides read TGTGCCAGCACCGGGACAGGGGGCCTTATGAACACTGAAGCTTTCTTT.

This chain links TRBV20-1 with TRBJ2-7; 7 bases match TRBD1. The germline V gene has CDR1 DFQATT and CDR2 SNEGSKA (reference sequence). This CDR3 spans 11 amino acids. V was clipped by 5 bases and J by 9 bases; unmatched bases: 7. CDR3 DNA sequence: TGCAGTGCTGACCGCACAGGGGTGCAGTACTTC. Its protein is CSADRTGVQYF.

V is TRBV6-5 and J is TRBJ2-5; D ambiguous. The germline V gene encodes CDR1 MNHEY and CDR2 SVGAGI. Trimming stripped 0 bases from V and 1 base from J, with 9 bases between. The CDR3 has 15 residues. CDR3 bases: TGTGCCAGCAGTTACTCGTTGGGGATCCAAGAGACCCAGTACTTC. The encoded protein is CASSYSLGIQETQYF.